These 14 T cell receptor beta chains were sequenced from one sample in a study of CD8 T cells in Susac syndrome. When the RNA was reverse transcribed, random hexamers were used with an input of about 0.5 to 1 ug. MiXCR, run by TCRdb on the immunoSEQ multiplex PCR reads, gives a single entry per CDR3 protein. The data hold about 73,000 distinct CDR3 sequences, with just under 95% observed a single time. Material: CD8+ T cells from PBMCs. These receptors were obtained from a human donor with multiple sclerosis.

The chain has TRBV29-1 and TRBJ2-5; 7 nucleotides line up with TRBD2. The J segment lost 5 bases and the V segment lost 3 bases, leaving 6 bases of the junction unmatched. The germline V gene encodes CDR1 SQVTM and CDR2 ANQGSEA. CDR3 length: 13 residues. The CDR3 sequence is CSVERGTGETQYF. The CDR3 region has the DNA TGCAGCGTTGAGCGGGGGACTGGCGAGACCCAGTACTTC.

The chain carries TRBV4-1 and TRBJ1-5; D remains unclear. CDR3 length: 15 amino acids. CDR1 is MGHRA and CDR2 is YSYEKL in the germline V gene. The ends were cut back, 1 base at V and 1 base at J, with 8 bases in the middle. The CDR3 spells CASSQVPGSNQPQHF. The CDR3 bases are TGCGCCAGCAGCCAAGTACCAGGAAGCAATCAGCCCCAGCATTTT.

The table lists this clonotype with a count of one. V usage is TRBV3-1 and J usage is TRBJ2-1; no definite D call. The V end was cut by 3 bases, the J end by 2 bases, with 11 bases between. Looked up from germline, CDR1 is LGHDT and CDR2 is YNNKEL (reference sequence). The length of the CDR3 is 15 residues. CDR3 sequence: CASSQTKSTYNEQFF. In DNA, the CDR3 is TGTGCCAGCAGCCAGACGAAATCTACCTACAATGAGCAGTTCTTC.

The chain joins TRBV25-1 to TRBJ1-2; D uncertain. The germline V and J ends were trimmed by 1 base and 8 bases, with 11 bases remaining between them. The germline V gene has CDR1 MGHDK and CDR2 SYGVNS. The CDR3 extends over 13 amino acids. CDR3 residues: CASSESLTWGYTF. CDR3 DNA: TGTGCCAGCAGTGAATCGTTGACATGGGGCTACACCTTC.

This chain uses TRBV30 with TRBJ1-2; D may be TRBD1 (6 bases). The V gene's germline CDR1 is GTSNPN and CDR2 SVGIG (reference sequence). Trimming shortened V by 3 bases and J by 8 bases, and 19 bases separated the two germline ends. The CDR3 contains 14 residues. CDR3 bases: TGTGCCTGGAGCCAGACCTCAGGGGCGAGAGGCTACACCTTC. Translation gives CAWSQTSGARGYTF.

V and J are TRBV11-2 and TRBJ2-2; D gene unclear. The CDR3 has 14 residues. V lost 2 bases to trimming and J lost 6 bases, with 10 bases between them. Germline CDR1 reads SGHAT; CDR2 reads FQNNGV. The CDR3: CASSLKVIPGELFF. The CDR3 DNA sequence: TGTGCCAGCAGCTTAAAAGTCATCCCCGGGGAGCTGTTTTTT.

The rearrangement uses TRBV30 and TRBJ2-7; 7 bases are a match to TRBD1. Looked up from germline, CDR1 is GTSNPN and CDR2 is SVGIG (reference sequence). J was trimmed by 5 bases and V by 5 bases; bases with no gene match: 6. The CDR3 has 12 residues. In DNA form, the CDR3 reads TGTGCCTGGGACAGGGCGGAGGACGAGCAGTACTTC. Its protein is CAWDRAEDEQYF.

This chain uses TRBV15 with TRBJ1-2; D might be TRBD1 (5 bases). The CDR3 totals 14 residues. CDR1 and CDR2 (germline): LNHNV, YYDKDF (reference sequence). V was trimmed by 7 bases and J by 0 bases, leaving 12 bases between them. The CDR3 DNA follows: TGTGCCACCACCCCAGGGTCTGCTAACTATGGCTACACCTTC. It encodes CATTPGSANYGYTF.

J is TRBJ2-2 and V is TRBV11-3; 9 nucleotides align to TRBD2. J was trimmed by 4 bases and V by 5 bases; bases with no gene match: 8. This CDR3 region has 16 residues. Germline V gene lookup returns CDR1 SGHNT and CDR2 YENEEA. Here the CDR3 reads CASSPGLAGPTGELFF. CDR3 nucleotide sequence: TGTGCCAGCAGCCCGGGGCTAGCGGGGCCCACCGGGGAGCTGTTTTTT.

This clonotype was observed a single time. The V gene is TRBV12-3 or TRBV12-4, the J gene TRBJ2-3; D assignment may be TRBD1 or TRBD2 (5 bases each). Trimming took 5 bases from V and 6 from J, leaving 18 bases between them. This CDR3 contains 15 residues. CDR3 nucleotides: TGTGCCAGCAGTCTCACCCCTCGGGACGTGGATACGCAGTATTTT. Protein product: CASSLTPRDVDTQYF.

The chain has TRBV7-9 and TRBJ1-3, with D perhaps matching TRBD1 (5 bases). This CDR3 region has 15 residues. With 5 bases removed from V and 0 bases from J, the gap between germline ends came to 11 bases. Germline CDR1 SEHNR, CDR2 FQNEAQ (reference sequence). The CDR3 DNA reads TGTGCCAGCAGCGCCCCAGGGAACTCTGGAAACACCATATATTTT. Amino acids: CASSAPGNSGNTIYF. Full variable domain (rest looked up from reference TRBV7-9 and TRBJ1-3): DTGVSQNPRHKITKRGQNVTFRCDPISEHNRLYWYRQTLGQGPEFLTYFQNEAQLEKSRLLSDRFSAERPKGSFSTLEIQRTEQGDSAMYLCASSAPGNSGNTIYFGEGSWLTVV.

The chain carries TRBV6-5 and TRBJ2-7, with unresolved D. This CDR3 region has 13 residues. Germline CDR1 and CDR2: MNHEY and SVGAGI. The V and J ends lost 2 bases and 4 bases respectively, with 9 bases between them. CDR3 protein: CASSYGRRYEQYF. In DNA, the CDR3 is TGTGCCAGCAGTTACGGAAGGCGGTACGAGCAGTACTTC.

The chain has TRBV7-9 and TRBJ1-1; TRBD1 agrees at 9 bases. The CDR3 totals 16 residues. V shed 4 bases and J 5 bases; nucleotides not matched to a gene: 11. From germline, CDR1 is SEHNR and CDR2 FQNEAQ (reference sequence). The chain's CDR3 is CASSSNRQGDWTEAFF. The CDR3 DNA is TGTGCCAGCAGCTCGAACCGACAGGGGGACTGGACTGAAGCTTTCTTT.

The chain is built from TRBV18 and TRBJ2-5; no reliable D call. CDR3 size: 13 residues. V was cut by 3 bases and J by 3 bases, with 8 bases left in between. Germline V gene lookup returns CDR1 KGHSH and CDR2 LQKENI. For the CDR3, the DNA is TGTGCCAGCTCACCGGGTCTTAAAGAGACCCAGTACTTC. Protein: CASSPGLKETQYF.